This T cell receptor (beta chain) came from a study of blood T cells in healthy people across ages. For the second PCR, which ran for roughly 6 to 12 cycles, a sample-barcoded 5' primer and a J-beta primer mix were used. TCRdb ran MiXCR on the 5' RACE reads and lists one entry per CDR3 protein. In the table there are about 680,000 distinct CDR3 sequences, more than 40% of which are singletons. V gave up 8 bases and J gave up 1 base; unmatched junction bases: 5. This CDR3 has 15 amino acids. CDR1 MNHNY and CDR2 SVGAGI come from the germline V gene (reference sequence). The genes are TRBV6-6 and TRBJ2-6; TRBD1 agrees at 7 bases. The clonotype was recovered from a woman aged 55 to 70 in good health. The sample consisted of blood. The CDR3, as DNA: TGTGCCAGCCGCCCACAGGGGTCTGGGGCCAACGTCCTGACTTTC. Translated: CASRPQGSGANVLTF.